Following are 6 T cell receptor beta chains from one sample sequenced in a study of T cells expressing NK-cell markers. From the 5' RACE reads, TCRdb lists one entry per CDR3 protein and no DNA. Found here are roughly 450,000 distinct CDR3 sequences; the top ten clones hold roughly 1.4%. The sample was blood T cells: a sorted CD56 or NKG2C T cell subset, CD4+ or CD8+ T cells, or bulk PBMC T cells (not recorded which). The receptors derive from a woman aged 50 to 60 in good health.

The CDR3: CASSQEGTSGRKTQYF. The rearrangement joins TRBV4-1 to TRBJ2-5; the D gene TCRdb calls, TRBD2, cannot be checked with no DNA. The germline gives CDR1 MGHRA, CDR2 YSYEKL. This CDR3 has 16 amino acids.

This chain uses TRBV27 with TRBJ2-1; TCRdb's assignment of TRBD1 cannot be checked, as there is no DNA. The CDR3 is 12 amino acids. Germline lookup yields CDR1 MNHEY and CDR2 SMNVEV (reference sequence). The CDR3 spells CASSVRGREQFF.

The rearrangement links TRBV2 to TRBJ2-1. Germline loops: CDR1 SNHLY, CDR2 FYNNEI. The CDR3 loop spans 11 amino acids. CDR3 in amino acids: CASTMRHEQFF.

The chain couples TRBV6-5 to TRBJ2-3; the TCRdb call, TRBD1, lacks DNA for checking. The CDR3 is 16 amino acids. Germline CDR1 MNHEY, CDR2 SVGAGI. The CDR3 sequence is CASSYRTWGSTDTQYF.

CDR3 in amino acids: CASSLLAGARGQYF. The chain has TRBV7-2 and TRBJ2-5; TCRdb reports TRBD2, a call that lacks DNA to check it against. This CDR3 has 14 residues. CDR1 is SGHTA, CDR2 FQGNSA, per germline.

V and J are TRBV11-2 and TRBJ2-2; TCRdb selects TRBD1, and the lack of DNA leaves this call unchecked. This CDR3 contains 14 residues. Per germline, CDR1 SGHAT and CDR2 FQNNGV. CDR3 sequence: CASSLQGHRGAVFF.